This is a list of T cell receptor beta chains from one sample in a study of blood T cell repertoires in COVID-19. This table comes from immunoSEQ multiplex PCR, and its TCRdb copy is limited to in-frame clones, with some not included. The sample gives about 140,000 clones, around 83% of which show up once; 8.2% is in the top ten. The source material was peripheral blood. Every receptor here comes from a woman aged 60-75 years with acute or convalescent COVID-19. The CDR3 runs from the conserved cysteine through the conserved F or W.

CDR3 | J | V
CASRASGDVGDTQYF | TRBJ2-3 | TRBV19
CASSQGPQGTDTQYF | TRBJ2-3 | TRBV4-1
CASSWAGGVSEAFF | TRBJ1-1 | TRBV7-8
CASSLRGTGGLQPQHF | TRBJ1-5 | TRBV28
CAAYRGDQPQHF | TRBJ1-5 | TRBV28
CASSQGPGTGRRPQHF | TRBJ1-5 | TRBV3-1/TRBV3-2
CASSPRQGYDEQYF | TRBJ2-7 | TRBV9
CASSLTPRTGGRSYGYTF | TRBJ1-2 | TRBV27
CASSLGPPLLNSPLHF | TRBJ1-6 | TRBV11-3
CASSLVQWHTEAFF | TRBJ1-1 | TRBV7-2
CASSLAANYGYTF | TRBJ1-2 | TRBV7-9
CASSPPYRLGNEQFF | TRBJ2-1 | TRBV7-9
CASSFFRYEQYF | TRBJ2-7 | TRBV7-8
CASSYGGGHQPQHF | TRBJ1-5 | TRBV6-5
CASSLREGLPGGYEQYF | TRBJ2-7 | TRBV28
CAWGAGLARGDEQFF | TRBJ2-1 | TRBV30
CASSLGTAGANVLTF | TRBJ2-6 | TRBV19
CASSPEGGLAAMNTGELFF | TRBJ2-2 | TRBV7-6
CASNLGLGSSYEQYF | TRBJ2-7 | TRBV5-8
CASGRASGATDTQYF | TRBJ2-3 | TRBV7-8
CASSYEQDRDGYTF | TRBJ1-2 | TRBV5-4
CASSLTYEQYF | TRBJ2-7 | TRBV2
CASSQTGQTVNEKLFF | TRBJ1-4 | TRBV6-6
CASSQQAGKNIQYF | TRBJ2-4 | TRBV7-3
CASSLQGMNTEAFF | TRBJ1-1 | TRBV7-9
CASSSLGTGGLEGYTF | TRBJ1-2 | TRBV5-6
CASAGTGGFGYTF | TRBJ1-2 | TRBV6-5
CASSSGQNYGYTF | TRBJ1-2 | TRBV12-3/TRBV12-4
CASSQDGASNIQYF | TRBJ2-4 | TRBV3-1/TRBV3-2
CASSGTSDEQYF | TRBJ2-7 | TRBV10-1
CASSVDGRGETQYF | TRBJ2-5 | TRBV9
CASSRTSGDLAGGTDTQYF | TRBJ2-3 | TRBV7-9
CASSDGGLGSYEQYF | TRBJ2-7 | TRBV2
CASSSGKETQYF | TRBJ2-5 | TRBV6-5
CASSLAAGTALPAEQYF | TRBJ2-7 | TRBV7-6
CASRTQRGYTF | TRBJ1-2 | TRBV28